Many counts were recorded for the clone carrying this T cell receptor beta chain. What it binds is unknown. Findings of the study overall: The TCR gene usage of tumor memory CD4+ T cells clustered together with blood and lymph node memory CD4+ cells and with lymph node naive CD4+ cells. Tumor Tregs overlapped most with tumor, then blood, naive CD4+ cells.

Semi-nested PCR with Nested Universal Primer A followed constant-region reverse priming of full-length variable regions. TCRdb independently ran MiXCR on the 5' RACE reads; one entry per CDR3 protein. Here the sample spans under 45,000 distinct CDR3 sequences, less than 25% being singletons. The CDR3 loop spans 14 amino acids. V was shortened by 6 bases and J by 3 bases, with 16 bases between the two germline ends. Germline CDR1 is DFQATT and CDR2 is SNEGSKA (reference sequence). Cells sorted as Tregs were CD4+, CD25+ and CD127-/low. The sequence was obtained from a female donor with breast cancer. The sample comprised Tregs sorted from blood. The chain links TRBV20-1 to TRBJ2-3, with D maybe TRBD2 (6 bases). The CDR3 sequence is CSARVSGRTDTQYF. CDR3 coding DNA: TGCAGTGCCCGAGTATCGGGGAGGACAGATACGCAGTATTTT.